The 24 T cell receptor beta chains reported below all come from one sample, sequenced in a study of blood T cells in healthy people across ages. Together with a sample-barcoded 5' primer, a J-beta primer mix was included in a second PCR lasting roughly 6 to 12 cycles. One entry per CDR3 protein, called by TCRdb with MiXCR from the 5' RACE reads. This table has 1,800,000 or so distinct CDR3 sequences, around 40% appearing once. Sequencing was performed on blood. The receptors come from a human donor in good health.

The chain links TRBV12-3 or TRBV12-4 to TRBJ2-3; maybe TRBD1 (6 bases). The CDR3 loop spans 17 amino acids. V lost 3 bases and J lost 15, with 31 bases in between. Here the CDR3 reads CASSLGRGGGSADTEYF. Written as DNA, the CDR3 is TGTGCCAGCAGTTTGGGTAGAGGGGGTGGGAGCGCAGATACGGAATATTTT.

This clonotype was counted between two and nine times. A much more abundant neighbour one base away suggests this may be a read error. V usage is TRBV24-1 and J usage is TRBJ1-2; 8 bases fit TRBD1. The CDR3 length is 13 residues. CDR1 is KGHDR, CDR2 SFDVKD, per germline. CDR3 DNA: TGTGCCACCAGGGAGGCAGGGGGCAATGGCTGCACCTTC. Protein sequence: CATREAGGNGCTF.

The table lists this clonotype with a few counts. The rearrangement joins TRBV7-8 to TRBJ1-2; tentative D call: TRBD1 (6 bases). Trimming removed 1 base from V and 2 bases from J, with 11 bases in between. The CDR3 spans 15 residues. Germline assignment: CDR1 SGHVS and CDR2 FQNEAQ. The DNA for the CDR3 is TGTGCCAGCAGCTTAGATGCGGGACAAAACTATGGCTACACCTTC. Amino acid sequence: CASSLDAGQNYGYTF.

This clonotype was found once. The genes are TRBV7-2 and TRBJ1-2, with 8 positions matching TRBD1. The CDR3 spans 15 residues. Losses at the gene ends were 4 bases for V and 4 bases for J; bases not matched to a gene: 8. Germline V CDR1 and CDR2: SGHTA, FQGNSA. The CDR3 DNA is TGTGCCAGCAGCTCAGGGGGACAGGATCTCTATGGCTACACCTTC. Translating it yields CASSSGGQDLYGYTF. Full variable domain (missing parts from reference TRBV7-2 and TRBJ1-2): GAGVSQSPSNKVTEKGKDVELRCDPISGHTALYWYRQSLGQGLEFLIYFQGNSAPDKSGLPSDRFSAERTGGSVSTLTIQRTQQEDSAVYLCASSSGGQDLYGYTFGSGTRLTVV.

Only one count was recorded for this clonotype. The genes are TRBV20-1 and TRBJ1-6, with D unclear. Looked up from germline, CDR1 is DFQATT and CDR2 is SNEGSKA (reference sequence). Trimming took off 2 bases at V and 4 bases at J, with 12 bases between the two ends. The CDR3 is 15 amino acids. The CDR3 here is CSARTPDPYNSPLHF. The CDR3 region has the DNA TGCAGTGCTAGAACACCCGATCCGTATAATTCACCCCTCCACTTT.

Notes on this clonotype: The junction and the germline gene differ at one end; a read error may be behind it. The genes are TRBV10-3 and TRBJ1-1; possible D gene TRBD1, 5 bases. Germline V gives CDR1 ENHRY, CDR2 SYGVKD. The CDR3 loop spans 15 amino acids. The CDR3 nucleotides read TGTGCCGTCAGTGAAATGTTGTGGGGGTACACTGAAGCTTTCTTT. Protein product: CAVSEMLWGYTEAFF.

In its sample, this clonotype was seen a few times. CDR3 loop: CASTSDQYNSPLHF. The CDR3 nucleotides read TGTGCCAGCACTTCTGACCAATATAATTCACCCCTCCACTTT. V is TRBV7-2 and J is TRBJ1-6; D remains ambiguous. The CDR3 loop spans 14 amino acids. V shed 7 bases and J shed 4 bases, with 11 bases lying between them. The germline CDR1 and CDR2 sequences are SGHTA and FQGNSA.

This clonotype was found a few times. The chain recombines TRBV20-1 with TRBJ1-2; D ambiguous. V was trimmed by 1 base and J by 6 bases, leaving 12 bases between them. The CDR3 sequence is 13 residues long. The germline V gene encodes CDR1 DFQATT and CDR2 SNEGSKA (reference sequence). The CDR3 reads CSARVGRRDGYTF. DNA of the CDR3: TGCAGTGCTAGAGTTGGCAGGCGGGATGGCTACACCTTC.

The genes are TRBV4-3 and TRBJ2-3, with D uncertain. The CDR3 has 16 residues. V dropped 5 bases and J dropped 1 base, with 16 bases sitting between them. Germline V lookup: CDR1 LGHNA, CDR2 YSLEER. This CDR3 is CASSRVRQAGTDTQYF. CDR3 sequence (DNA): TGCGCCAGCAGCAGGGTGAGGCAGGCGGGCACAGATACGCAGTATTTT.

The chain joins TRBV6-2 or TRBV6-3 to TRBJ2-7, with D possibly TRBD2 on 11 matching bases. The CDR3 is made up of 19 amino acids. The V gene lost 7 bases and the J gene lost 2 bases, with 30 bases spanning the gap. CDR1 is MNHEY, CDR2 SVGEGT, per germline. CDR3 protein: CASISPGQGRGLAAYEQYF. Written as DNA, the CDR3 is TGTGCCAGCATTAGTCCGGGACAGGGGAGGGGACTAGCGGCCTACGAGCAGTACTTC.

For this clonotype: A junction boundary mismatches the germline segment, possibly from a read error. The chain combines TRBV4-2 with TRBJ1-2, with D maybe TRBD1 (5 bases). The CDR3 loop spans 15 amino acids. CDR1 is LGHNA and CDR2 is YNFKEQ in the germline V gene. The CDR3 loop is CASSQAWEGNYGDTF. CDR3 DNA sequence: TGTGCCAGCAGCCAAGCCTGGGAGGGGAACTATGGCGACACCTTC.

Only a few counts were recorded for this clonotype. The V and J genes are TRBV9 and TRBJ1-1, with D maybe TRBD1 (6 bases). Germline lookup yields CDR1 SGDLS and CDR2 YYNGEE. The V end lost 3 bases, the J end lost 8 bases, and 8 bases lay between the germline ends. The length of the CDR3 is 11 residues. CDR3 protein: CASSARGEAFF. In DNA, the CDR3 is TGTGCCAGCAGCGCAAGGGGGGAAGCTTTCTTT.

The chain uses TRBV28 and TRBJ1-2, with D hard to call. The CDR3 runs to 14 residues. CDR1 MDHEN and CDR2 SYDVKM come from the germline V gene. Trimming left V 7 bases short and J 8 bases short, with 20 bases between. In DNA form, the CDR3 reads TGTGCCAGCACCAGAACCCTCTTTGAGCCCGGCTACACCTTC. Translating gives CASTRTLFEPGYTF.

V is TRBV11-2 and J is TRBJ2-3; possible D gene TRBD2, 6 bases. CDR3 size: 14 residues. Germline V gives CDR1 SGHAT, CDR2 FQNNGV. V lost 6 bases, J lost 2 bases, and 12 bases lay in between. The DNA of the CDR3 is TGTGCCAGCAGACGGACTACCTACACAGATACGCAGTATTTT. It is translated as CASRRTTYTDTQYF.

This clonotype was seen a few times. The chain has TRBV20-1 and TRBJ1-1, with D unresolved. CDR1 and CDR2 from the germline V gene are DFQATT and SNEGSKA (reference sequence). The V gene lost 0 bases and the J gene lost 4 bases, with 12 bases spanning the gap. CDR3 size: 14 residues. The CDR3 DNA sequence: TGCAGTGCTAGAGAAGGAAGTACGGGCACTGAAGCTTTCTTT. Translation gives CSAREGSTGTEAFF.

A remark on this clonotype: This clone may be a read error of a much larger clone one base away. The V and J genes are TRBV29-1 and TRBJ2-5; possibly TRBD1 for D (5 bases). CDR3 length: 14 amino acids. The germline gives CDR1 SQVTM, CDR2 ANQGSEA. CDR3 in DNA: TGCGGCGTTGAAGTCCTACAGGTCCAAGAGACCCAGTACTTC. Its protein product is CGVEVLQVQETQYF.

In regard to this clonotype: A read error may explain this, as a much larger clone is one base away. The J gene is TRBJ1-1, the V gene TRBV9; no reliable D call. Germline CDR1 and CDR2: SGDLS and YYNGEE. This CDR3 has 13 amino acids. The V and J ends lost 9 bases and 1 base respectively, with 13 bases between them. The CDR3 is CANALRQNTEAFF. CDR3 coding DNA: TGTGCCAACGCGTTGCGGCAGAACACTGAAGCTTTCTTT.

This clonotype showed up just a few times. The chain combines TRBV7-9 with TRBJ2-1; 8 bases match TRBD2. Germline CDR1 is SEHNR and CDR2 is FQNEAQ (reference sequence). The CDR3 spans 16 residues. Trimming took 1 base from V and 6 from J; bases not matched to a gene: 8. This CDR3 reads CASSLGATGGLNEQFF. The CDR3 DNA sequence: TGTGCCAGCAGCTTAGGCGCAACGGGGGGGCTCAATGAGCAGTTCTTC.

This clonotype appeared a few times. Written as DNA, the CDR3 is TGTGCCAGCAGTGAAAACCCGGGACAGTTCGGGGCCAACGTCCTGACTTTC. Protein sequence: CASSENPGQFGANVLTF. The rearrangement links TRBV6-1 to TRBJ2-6, with TRBD1 identical over 7 bases. Trimming removed 2 bases from V and 4 bases from J; junction bases left unmatched: 8. Germline lookup yields CDR1 MNHNS and CDR2 SASEGT. The CDR3 runs to 17 residues.

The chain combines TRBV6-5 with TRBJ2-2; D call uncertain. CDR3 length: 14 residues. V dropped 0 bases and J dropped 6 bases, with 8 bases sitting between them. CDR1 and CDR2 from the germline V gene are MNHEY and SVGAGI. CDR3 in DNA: TGTGCCAGCAGTTACTCTCCCGGTCCCGGGGAGCTGTTTTTT. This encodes CASSYSPGPGELFF.

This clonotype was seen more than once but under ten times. The CDR3 DNA reads TGCGCCAGCAGCCAAGGCCCCTCAGCGACGGTTGGGGAGACCCAGTACTTC. It encodes CASSQGPSATVGETQYF. This chain connects TRBV4-3 to TRBJ2-5, with D unresolved. Per the germline V gene, CDR1 is LGHNA and CDR2 is YSLEER. Trimming took 1 base from V and 5 from J, leaving 20 bases between them. The CDR3 covers 17 residues.

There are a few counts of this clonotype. Here the CDR3 DNA reads TGTGCCAGCTCACCGGGAAACAGTAATAATGAGCAGTTCTTC. Translated: CASSPGNSNNEQFF. The chain is built from TRBV18 and TRBJ2-1, with D unclear. The CDR3 loop spans 14 amino acids. The V end lost 3 bases, the J end lost 7 bases, and 13 bases lay between the germline ends. The germline CDR1 and CDR2 sequences are KGHSH and LQKENI.

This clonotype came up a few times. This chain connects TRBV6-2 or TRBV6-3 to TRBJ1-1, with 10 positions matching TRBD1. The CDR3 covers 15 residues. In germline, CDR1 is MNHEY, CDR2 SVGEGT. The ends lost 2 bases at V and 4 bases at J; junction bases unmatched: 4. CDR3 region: CASSYPRDRGTEAFF. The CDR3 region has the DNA TGTGCCAGCAGTTACCCCCGGGACAGGGGCACTGAAGCTTTCTTT.

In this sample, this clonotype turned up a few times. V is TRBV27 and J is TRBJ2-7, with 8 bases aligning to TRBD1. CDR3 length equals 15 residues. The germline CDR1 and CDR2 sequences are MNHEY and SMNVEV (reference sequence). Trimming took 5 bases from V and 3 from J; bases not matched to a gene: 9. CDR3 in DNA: TGTGCCAGCAGTCATTGGACAGGGATGGGCTACGAGCAGTACTTC. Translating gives CASSHWTGMGYEQYF.